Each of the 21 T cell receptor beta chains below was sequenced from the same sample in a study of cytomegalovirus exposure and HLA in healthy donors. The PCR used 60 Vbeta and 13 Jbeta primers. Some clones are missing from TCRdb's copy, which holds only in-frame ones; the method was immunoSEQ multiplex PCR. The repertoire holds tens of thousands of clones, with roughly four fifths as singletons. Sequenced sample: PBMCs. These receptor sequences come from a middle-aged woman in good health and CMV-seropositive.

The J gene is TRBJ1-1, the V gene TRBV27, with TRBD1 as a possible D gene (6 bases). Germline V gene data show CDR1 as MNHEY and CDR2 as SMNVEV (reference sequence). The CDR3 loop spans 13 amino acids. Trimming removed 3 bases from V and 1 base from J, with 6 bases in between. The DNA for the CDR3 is TGTGCCAGCAGTTTGGGACAGAACACTGAAGCTTTCTTT. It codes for CASSLGQNTEAFF.

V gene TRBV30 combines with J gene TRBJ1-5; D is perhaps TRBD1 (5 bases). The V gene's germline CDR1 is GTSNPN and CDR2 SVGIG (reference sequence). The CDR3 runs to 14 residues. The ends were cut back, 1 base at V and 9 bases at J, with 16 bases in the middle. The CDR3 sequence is CAWSASFVGGPQHF. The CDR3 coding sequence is TGTGCCTGGAGTGCATCCTTTGTGGGGGGGCCCCAGCATTTT.

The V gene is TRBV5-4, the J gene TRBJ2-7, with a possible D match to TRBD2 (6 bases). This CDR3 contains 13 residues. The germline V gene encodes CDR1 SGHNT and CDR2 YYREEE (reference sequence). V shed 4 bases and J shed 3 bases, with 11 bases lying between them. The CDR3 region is CASSGGLRYEQYF. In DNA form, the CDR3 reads TGTGCCAGCAGCGGGGGACTCCGCTACGAGCAGTACTTC. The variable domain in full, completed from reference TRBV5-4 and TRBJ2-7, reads ETGVTQSPTHLIKTRGQQVTLRCSSQSGHNTVSWYQQALGQGPQFIFQYYREEENGRGNFPPRFSGLQFPNYSSELNVNALELDDSALYLCASSGGLRYEQYFGPGTRLTVT.

CDR3 in amino acids: CASKWGESTEAFF. DNA of the CDR3: TGCGCCAGCAAATGGGGGGAGAGCACTGAAGCTTTCTTT. The chain combines TRBV5-1 with TRBJ1-1; D is perhaps TRBD1 (5 bases). The CDR3 sequence is 13 residues long. Germline-derived CDR1 and CDR2 are SGHRS and YFSETQ. V was trimmed by 6 bases and J by 4 bases, leaving 13 bases between them.

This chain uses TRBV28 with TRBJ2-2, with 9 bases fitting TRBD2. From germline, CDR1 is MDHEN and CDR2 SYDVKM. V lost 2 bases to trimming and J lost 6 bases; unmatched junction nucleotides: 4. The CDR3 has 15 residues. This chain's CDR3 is CASSLGGGAAGELFF. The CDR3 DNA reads TGTGCCAGCAGTTTAGGCGGGGGGGCCGCCGGGGAGCTGTTTTTT.

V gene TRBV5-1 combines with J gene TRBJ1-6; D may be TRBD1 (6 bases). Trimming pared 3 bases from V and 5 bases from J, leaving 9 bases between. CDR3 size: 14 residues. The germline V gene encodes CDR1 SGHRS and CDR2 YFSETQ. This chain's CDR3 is CASSSQGNNSPLHF. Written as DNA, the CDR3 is TGCGCCAGCAGCTCACAGGGCAATAATTCACCCCTCCACTTT.

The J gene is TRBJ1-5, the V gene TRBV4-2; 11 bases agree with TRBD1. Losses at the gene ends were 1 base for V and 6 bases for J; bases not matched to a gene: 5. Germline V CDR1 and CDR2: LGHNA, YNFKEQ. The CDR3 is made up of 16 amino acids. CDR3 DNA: TGTGCCAGCAGCCAAGCGGACAGGGGGCGAGGTCAGCCCCAGCATTTT. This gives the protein CASSQADRGRGQPQHF.

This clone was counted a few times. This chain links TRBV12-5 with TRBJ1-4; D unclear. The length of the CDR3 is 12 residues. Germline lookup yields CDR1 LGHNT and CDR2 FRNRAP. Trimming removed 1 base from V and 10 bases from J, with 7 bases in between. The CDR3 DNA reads TGTGCTAGTGGTTTGGGGACTGGAAAACTGTTTTTT. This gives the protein CASGLGTGKLFF.

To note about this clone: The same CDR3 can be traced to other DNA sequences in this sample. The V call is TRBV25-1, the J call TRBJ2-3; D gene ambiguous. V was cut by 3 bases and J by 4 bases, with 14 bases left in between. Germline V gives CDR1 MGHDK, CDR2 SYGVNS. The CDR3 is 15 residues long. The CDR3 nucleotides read TGTGCCAGCAGTGATTTGGGCACTTATTCAGATACGCAGTATTTT. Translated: CASSDLGTYSDTQYF. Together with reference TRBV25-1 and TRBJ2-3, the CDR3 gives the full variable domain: EADIYQTPRYLVIGTGKKITLECSQTMGHDKMYWYQQDPGMELHLIHYSYGVNSTEKGDLSSESTVSRIRTEHFPLTLESARPSHTSQYLCASSDLGTYSDTQYFGPGTRLTVL.

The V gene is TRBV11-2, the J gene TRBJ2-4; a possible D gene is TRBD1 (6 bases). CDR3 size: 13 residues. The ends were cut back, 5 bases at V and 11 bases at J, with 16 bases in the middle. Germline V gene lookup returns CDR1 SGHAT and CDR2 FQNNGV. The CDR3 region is CASSADRFNVQYF. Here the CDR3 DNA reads TGTGCCAGCAGCGCCGACAGGTTTAACGTTCAGTACTTC. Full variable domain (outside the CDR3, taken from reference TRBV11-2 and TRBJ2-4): EAGVAQSPRYKIIEKRQSVAFWCNPISGHATLYWYQQILGQGPKLLIQFQNNGVVDDSQLPKDRFSAERLKGVDSTLKIQPAKLEDSAVYLCASSADRFNVQYFGAGTRLSVL.

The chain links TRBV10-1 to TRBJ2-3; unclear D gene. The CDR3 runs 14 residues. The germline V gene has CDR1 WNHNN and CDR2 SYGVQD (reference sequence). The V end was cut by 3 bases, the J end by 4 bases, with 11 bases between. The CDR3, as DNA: TGCGCCAGCAGTGATTCTGGAGCTTCAGATACGCAGTATTTT. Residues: CASSDSGASDTQYF.

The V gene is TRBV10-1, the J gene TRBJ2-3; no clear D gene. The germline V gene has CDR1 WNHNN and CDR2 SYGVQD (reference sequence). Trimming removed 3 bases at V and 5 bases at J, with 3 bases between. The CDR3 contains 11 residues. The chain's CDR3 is CASSDRDTQYF. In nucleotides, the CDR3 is TGCGCCAGCAGTGATAGAGATACGCAGTATTTT.

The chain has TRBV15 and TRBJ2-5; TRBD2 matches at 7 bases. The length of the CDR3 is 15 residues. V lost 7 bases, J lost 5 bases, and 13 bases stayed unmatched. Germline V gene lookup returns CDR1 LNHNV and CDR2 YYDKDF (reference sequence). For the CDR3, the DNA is TGTGCCACCACCCGAGGGGAGGGGATCTTGGAGACCCAGTACTTC. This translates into CATTRGEGILETQYF.

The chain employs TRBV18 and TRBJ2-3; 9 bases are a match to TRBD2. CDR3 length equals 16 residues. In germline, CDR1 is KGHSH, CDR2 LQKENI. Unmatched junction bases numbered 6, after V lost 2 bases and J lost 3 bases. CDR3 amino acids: CASSPVGGGATDTQYF. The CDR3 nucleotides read TGTGCCAGCTCACCAGTTGGCGGGGGGGCGACAGATACGCAGTATTTT.

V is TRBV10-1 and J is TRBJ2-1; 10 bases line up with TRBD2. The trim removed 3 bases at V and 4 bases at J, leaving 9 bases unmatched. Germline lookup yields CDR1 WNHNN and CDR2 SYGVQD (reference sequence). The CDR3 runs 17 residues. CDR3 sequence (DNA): TGCGCCAGCAGTGAAGGTAGCGGGGGGCCGGTTTACAATGAGCAGTTCTTC. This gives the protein CASSEGSGGPVYNEQFF.

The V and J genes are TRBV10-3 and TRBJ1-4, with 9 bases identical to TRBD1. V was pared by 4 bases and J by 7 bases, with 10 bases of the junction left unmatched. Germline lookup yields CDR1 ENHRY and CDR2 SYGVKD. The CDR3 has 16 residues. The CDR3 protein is CAISANKQGASEKLFF. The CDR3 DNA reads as TGTGCCATCAGTGCCAATAAACAGGGGGCCAGTGAAAAACTGTTTTTT.

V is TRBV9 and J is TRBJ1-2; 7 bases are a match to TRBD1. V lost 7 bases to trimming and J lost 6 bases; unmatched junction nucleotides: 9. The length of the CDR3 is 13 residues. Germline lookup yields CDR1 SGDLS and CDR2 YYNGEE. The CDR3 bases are TGTGCCAGCGTCGGGCAGGGGGGACATGGCTACACCTTC. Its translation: CASVGQGGHGYTF.

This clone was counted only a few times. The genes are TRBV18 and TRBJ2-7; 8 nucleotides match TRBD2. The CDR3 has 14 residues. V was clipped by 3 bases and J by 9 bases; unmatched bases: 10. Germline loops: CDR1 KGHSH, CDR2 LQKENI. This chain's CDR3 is CASSPGGDLTGQYF. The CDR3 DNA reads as TGTGCCAGCTCACCCGGGGGGGATTTGACCGGGCAGTACTTC.

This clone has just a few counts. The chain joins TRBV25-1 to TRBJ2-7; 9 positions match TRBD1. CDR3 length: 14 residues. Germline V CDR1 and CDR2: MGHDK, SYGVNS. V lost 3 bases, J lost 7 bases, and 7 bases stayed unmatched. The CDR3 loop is CASSDNRGRREQYF. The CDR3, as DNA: TGTGCCAGCAGTGACAACAGGGGGCGGAGGGAGCAGTACTTC.

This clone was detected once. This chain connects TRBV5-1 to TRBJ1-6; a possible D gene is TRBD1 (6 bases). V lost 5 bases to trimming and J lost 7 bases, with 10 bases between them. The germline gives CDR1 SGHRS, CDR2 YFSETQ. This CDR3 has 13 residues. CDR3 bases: TGCGCCAGCAGACAGGGCGAGAATTCACCCCTCCACTTT. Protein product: CASRQGENSPLHF.

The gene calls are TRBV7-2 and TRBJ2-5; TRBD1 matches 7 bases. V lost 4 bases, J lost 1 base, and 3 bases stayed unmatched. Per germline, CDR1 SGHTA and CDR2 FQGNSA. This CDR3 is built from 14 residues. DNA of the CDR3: TGTGCCAGCAGCTGGGGACAGTCCCAAGAGACCCAGTACTTC. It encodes CASSWGQSQETQYF.